The rows below give T cell receptor beta chains drawn from one sample of a study of blood T cell repertoires in COVID-19. Only in-frame clones appear in the TCRdb table, and some are missing; sequencing was by immunoSEQ multiplex PCR. The sample lists about 180,000 clones; 75% to 80% were seen once. Sequenced sample: peripheral blood. The receptors were gathered from a woman aged 70 to 79 with acute or convalescent COVID-19. CDR3s include the opening cysteine and the closing phenylalanine or tryptophan. Each record gives: clone size, D gene, V gene, J gene, CDR3 protein, CDR3 DNA. D genes are given only for firm matches. The size of a clone is reported for some rows only, either as once, few or many, or as a class for expanded clones.

.	.	TRBV28	TRBJ2-2	CASSLANTGELFF	TGTGCCAGCAGTCTCGCGAACACCGGGGAGCTGTTTTTT
few	.	TRBV7-9	TRBJ1-1	CASSLGVTVNTEAFF	TGTGCCAGCAGCTTAGGAGTGACAGTGAACACTGAAGCTTTCTTT
.	TRBD1	TRBV28	TRBJ1-2	CASRFDRDYTF	TGTGCCAGCAGGTTCGACAGGGACTACACCTTC
.	TRBD1	TRBV7-9	TRBJ2-3	CASSLAGQRTDTQYF	TGTGCCAGCAGCTTAGCGGGACAGCGCACAGATACGCAGTATTTT
.	TRBD2	TRBV5-1	TRBJ2-7	CASSKGLAVYEQYF	TGCGCCAGCAGCAAAGGGCTAGCGGTCTACGAGCAGTACTTC
.	.	TRBV9	TRBJ1-6	CASSSRAGQSPLHF	TGTGCCAGCAGCTCCCGGGCGGGTCAATCACCCCTCCACTTT
.	TRBD1	TRBV30	TRBJ1-5	CAWSPTNRGLGNQPQHF	TGTGCCTGGAGTCCAACTAACAGGGGGCTCGGCAATCAGCCCCAGCATTTT
.	.	TRBV5-8	TRBJ2-7	CASRSVGSSYEQYF	TGTGCCAGCAGGTCCGTGGGCAGTTCCTACGAGCAGTACTTC
.	.	TRBV19	TRBJ1-5	CASRTGWFGNQPQHF	TGTGCCAGTAGAACAGGGTGGTTTGGAAATCAGCCCCAGCATTTT
.	.	TRBV4-1	TRBJ1-2	CASSLTRNYGYTF	TGCGCCAGCAGCCTAACGAGGAACTATGGCTACACCTTC
.	.	TRBV5-6	TRBJ2-4	CASSSSAGRLAKNIQYF	TGTGCCAGCAGCTCCAGTGCGGGAAGACTAGCCAAAAACATTCAGTACTTC
.	.	TRBV6-5	TRBJ1-5	CASRPQGFQPQHF	TGTGCCAGCAGGCCCCAGGGTTTTCAGCCCCAGCATTTT
.	.	TRBV12-3/TRBV12-4	TRBJ2-1	CASSFLEGEQFF	TGTGCCAGCAGTTTCCTAGAAGGTGAGCAGTTCTTC
few	.	TRBV7-9	TRBJ2-3	CASSLNRQLTDTQYF	TGTGCCAGCAGCTTAAATCGACAACTCACAGATACGCAGTATTTT
few	.	TRBV14	TRBJ1-4	CASSPTGFGEKLFF	TGTGCCAGCAGCCCCACAGGGTTCGGGGAAAAACTGTTTTTT
.	.	TRBV6-6	TRBJ1-3	CASSRDSSGNTIYF	TGTGCCAGCAGCAGAGACAGCTCTGGAAACACCATATATTTT
.	.	TRBV5-1	TRBJ2-2	CASSPAGVGELFF	TGCGCCAGCAGCCCGGCCGGGGTCGGGGAGCTGTTTTTT
many	.	TRBV2	TRBJ2-7	CASRGIGGQYF	TGTGCCAGCAGAGGGATCGGGGGGCAGTACTTC
.	.	TRBV7-2	TRBJ1-5	CASSFHRLQPQHF	TGTGCCAGCAGCTTCCACAGGCTTCAGCCCCAGCATTTT
.	TRBD2	TRBV4-2	TRBJ2-1	CASSQDAGLADEQFF	TGTGCCAGCAGCCAAGATGCCGGACTAGCGGATGAGCAGTTCTTC
.	TRBD1	TRBV7-2	TRBJ1-5	CASSSQGVRPGGSNQPQHF	TGTGCCAGCAGCTCTCAGGGGGTACGACCTGGGGGTAGCAATCAGCCCCAGCATTTT
.	.	TRBV30	TRBJ2-7	CAWSVQAGQFPYEQYF	TGTGCCTGGAGTGTACAGGCGGGACAGTTCCCCTACGAGCAGTACTTC
.	.	TRBV10-2	TRBJ1-1	CASRTGDNTEAFF	TGCGCCAGCAGGACAGGAGATAACACTGAAGCTTTCTTT
.	TRBD2	TRBV5-1	TRBJ2-5	CASSPNIGAGGETQYF	TGCGCCAGCAGCCCAAACATTGGGGCGGGGGGAGAGACCCAGTACTTC
many	.	TRBV5-8	TRBJ2-7	CASSLVARPWEF	TGTGCCAGCAGTCTTGTAGCGAGACCCTGGGAGTTC
.	TRBD2	TRBV3-1/TRBV3-2	TRBJ2-3	CASSQVSGTSGRDAQYF	TGTGCCAGCAGCCAAGTCTCCGGGACTAGCGGGAGGGATGCGCAGTATTTT
.	.	TRBV5-1	TRBJ1-6	CASSAHLGQSDSPLHF	TGCGCCAGCAGCGCTCACCTAGGACAGAGCGATTCACCCCTCCACTTT
many	TRBD1	TRBV5-6	TRBJ1-5	CASSLTGGWNQPQHF	TGTGCCAGCAGCCTTACAGGGGGCTGGAATCAGCCCCAGCATTTT
.	TRBD2	TRBV18	TRBJ2-7	CASSELAGLYEQYF	TGTGCCAGCTCAGAGCTAGCGGGACTTTACGAGCAGTACTTC
.	.	TRBV12-3/TRBV12-4	TRBJ2-3	CASSPPRGTQYF	TGTGCCAGCAGTCCACCTCGGGGTACGCAGTATTTT
.	TRBD2	TRBV5-6	TRBJ2-1	CASSPGLAGGQFF	TGTGCCAGCAGCCCAGGACTAGCGGGAGGGCAGTTCTTC